This entry concerns a single T cell receptor (beta chain). These data are taken from a study of blood T cell repertoires in COVID-19. Study information: Some COVID-19 samples were acute and others convalescent; all came from the United States, Italy and Spain. From T cells, B-cell-depleted T cells, or PBMCs came the material, which was cDNA or gDNA.

This CDR3 spans 17 amino acids. CDR1 and CDR2 (germline): GTSNPN, SVGIG (reference sequence). V gave up 1 base and J gave up 3 bases; unmatched junction bases: 9. Per the study methods: Nucleated cell counts were estimated from reference gene primer amplification. The repertoire was sequenced with immunoSEQ multiplex PCR; TCRdb's copy has only in-frame clones and lacks some. The V and J calls and clone size are taken from that table; D and trimming were inferred from the DNA. The table shows fewer than 120,000 clones, with roughly 76% occurring only once. The sequence was collected from an older woman with acute or convalescent COVID-19. The sequenced material came from peripheral blood. This chain joins TRBV30 and TRBJ2-6; 7 nucleotides agree with TRBD1. The chain's CDR3 is CAWSAQGLSYGANVLTF. CDR3 bases: TGTGCCTGGAGTGCACAGGGGCTCTCCTATGGGGCCAACGTCCTGACTTTC.